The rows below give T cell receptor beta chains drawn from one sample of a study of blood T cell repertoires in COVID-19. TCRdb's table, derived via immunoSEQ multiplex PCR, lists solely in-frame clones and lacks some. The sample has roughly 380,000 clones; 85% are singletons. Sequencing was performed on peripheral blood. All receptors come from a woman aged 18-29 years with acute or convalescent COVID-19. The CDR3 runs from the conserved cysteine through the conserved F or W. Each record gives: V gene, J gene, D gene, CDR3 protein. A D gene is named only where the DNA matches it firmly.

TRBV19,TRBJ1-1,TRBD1,CATYRGENTEAFF
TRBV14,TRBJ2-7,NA,CASSLDSVEQYF
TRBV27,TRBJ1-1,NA,CASSPARYTEAFF
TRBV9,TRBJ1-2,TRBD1,CASSTSTGTDNYGYTF
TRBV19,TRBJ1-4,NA,CASTKTAPTNEKLFF
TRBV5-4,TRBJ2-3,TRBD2,CASRGGLHYTDTQYF
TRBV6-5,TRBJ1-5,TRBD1,CASSSLGQGLQPQHF
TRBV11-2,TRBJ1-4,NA,CASSLLRFSTNEKLFF
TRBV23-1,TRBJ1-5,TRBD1,CASSRPGGLRGDVSQPQHF
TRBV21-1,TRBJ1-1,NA,CASSKGRRNTEAFF
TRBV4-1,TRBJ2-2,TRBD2,CASSQDRGLPNTGELFF
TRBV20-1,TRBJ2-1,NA,CSARESDEQFF
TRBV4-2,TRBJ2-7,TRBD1,CASSQASGGGNEQYF
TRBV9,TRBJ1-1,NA,CASSSRRTAENEAFF